This passage covers 10 T cell receptor beta chains from one sample sequenced in a study of blood T cell repertoires in COVID-19. TCRdb's copy holds only in-frame clones and misses some; the assay was immunoSEQ multiplex PCR. The data show about 400,000 clones, 88% seen once. The sample taken for sequencing was PBMCs or T cells enriched from blood (not recorded which). These receptor sequences come from a woman between 40 and 50 years old with acute COVID-19.

About this clone: Within the sample, other DNA sequences also encode this same CDR3. The J gene is TRBJ1-2, the V gene TRBV10-3; D possibly corresponds to TRBD1 (5 bases). This CDR3 comprises 13 residues. Trimming stripped 2 bases from V and 3 bases from J, with 7 bases between. The germline V gene has CDR1 ENHRY and CDR2 SYGVKD. The CDR3 DNA sequence: TGTGCCATCAGTGAGACAGGAGACTATGGCTACACCTTC. It translates to CAISETGDYGYTF.

The chain has TRBV3-1 (or the pseudogene TRBV3-2) and TRBJ2-5; D may be TRBD1 (5 bases). Trimming took off 1 base at V and 7 bases at J, with 13 bases between the two ends. The CDR3 consists of 14 residues. Germline lookup yields CDR1 LGHDT and CDR2 YNNKEL (reference sequence). The CDR3: CASSQGQGPTTQYF. In nucleotides, the CDR3 is TGTGCCAGCAGCCAAGGTCAGGGTCCAACGACCCAGTACTTC.

The chain recombines TRBV19 with TRBJ2-1; the match to TRBD2 covers 7 bases. The CDR3 is 15 amino acids. V was pared by 0 bases and J by 10 bases, with 9 bases of the junction left unmatched. Germline assignment: CDR1 LNHDA and CDR2 SQIVND (reference sequence). CDR3: CASSIEKGRGGEQFF. Here the CDR3 DNA reads TGTGCCAGTAGTATAGAAAAAGGGAGGGGAGGGGAGCAGTTCTTC. Full variable domain (rest looked up from reference TRBV19 and TRBJ2-1): DGGITQSPKYLFRKEGQNVTLSCEQNLNHDAMYWYRQDPGQGLRLIYYSQIVNDFQKGDIAEGYSVSREKKESFPLTVTSAQKNPTAFYLCASSIEKGRGGEQFFGPGTRLTVL.

The V call is TRBV19, the J call TRBJ1-2; D unresolved. The CDR3 covers 14 residues. V was shortened by 2 bases and J by 7 bases, with 14 bases between the two germline ends. The germline CDR1 and CDR2 sequences are LNHDA and SQIVND (reference sequence). The CDR3 loop is CASSINRYESGYTF. CDR3 DNA sequence: TGTGCCAGTAGTATAAACCGGTATGAGAGTGGCTACACCTTC.

This chain links TRBV5-6 with TRBJ2-7; D not certain. Germline V gene data show CDR1 as SGHDT and CDR2 as YYEEEE. The CDR3 is made up of 14 amino acids. The ends were cut back, 0 bases at V and 2 bases at J, with 9 bases in the middle. CDR3 protein: CASSLVASPYEQYF. The CDR3 DNA is TGTGCCAGCAGCTTGGTTGCGTCACCCTACGAGCAGTACTTC.

This clone appeared a single time. The chain combines TRBV5-4 with TRBJ2-3; 10 bases map to TRBD2. The CDR3 runs 15 residues. Trimming cost V 1 base and J 3 bases; bases outside gene matches: 2. Per the germline V gene, CDR1 is SGHNT and CDR2 is YYREEE (reference sequence). The CDR3 DNA follows: TGTGCCAGCAGCTTGACTAGCGGGGTAACAGATACGCAGTATTTT. Translating gives CASSLTSGVTDTQYF.

The CDR3 DNA follows: TGTGCCAGCAATCTAAATTGGGGCGGCGATGAGCAGTTCTTC. Its protein product is CASNLNWGGDEQFF. J is TRBJ2-1 and V is TRBV6-6; tentative D call: TRBD1 (5 bases). The CDR3 loop spans 14 amino acids. Trimming took off 7 bases at V and 8 bases at J, with 18 bases between the two ends. CDR1 MNHNY and CDR2 SVGAGI come from the germline V gene (reference sequence).

This clone was seen once. This CDR3 is CASSQDPRDIPMNTEAFF. DNA of the CDR3: TGTGCCAGCAGCCAAGATCCCAGGGACATCCCCATGAACACTGAAGCTTTCTTT. V is TRBV14 and J is TRBJ1-1; D is possibly TRBD1 (6 bases). The length of the CDR3 is 18 residues. V was pared by 0 bases and J by 0 bases, with 17 bases between. Per the germline V gene, CDR1 is SGHDN and CDR2 is FVKESK.

This clone came up once. The chain is built from TRBV12-5 and TRBJ1-1, with a weak D call TRBD1 (5 bases). This CDR3 has 18 amino acids. V lost 2 bases and J 1 base, leaving 20 bases between the germline ends. Per the germline V gene, CDR1 is LGHNT and CDR2 is FRNRAP. CDR3 nucleotide sequence: TGTGCTAGTGGTTTGACCACCGGGGGGACTCGAGCGAACACTGAAGCTTTCTTT. Protein product: CASGLTTGGTRANTEAFF.

J is TRBJ1-6 and V is TRBV30; 7 bases fit TRBD1. V trimming: 1 base; J trimming: 6 bases; junction bases outside the gene matches: 3. The CDR3 runs 14 residues. Per the germline V gene, CDR1 is GTSNPN and CDR2 is SVGIG (reference sequence). Here the CDR3 reads CAWSAGQVNSPLHF. The CDR3 region has the DNA TGTGCCTGGAGTGCAGGACAGGTTAATTCACCCCTCCACTTT.